This T cell receptor (beta chain) was sequenced in a study of persistence of HIV-infected CD4 T cells. The immunoSEQ assay was version 4, run in survey mode. Sequenced by immunoSEQ multiplex PCR; TCRdb stores in-frame clones only, minus some. The repertoire holds some 39,000 clones, around four fifths seen once, with more than 0.9% in the top ten. The CDR3 covers 15 residues. Germline trimming cut 6 bases from V and 8 bases from J; bases unmatched to any gene: 9. Germline V gene lookup returns CDR1 MNHEY and CDR2 SVGAGI. Regarding this clone: What it binds is not known.

Overlapping HIV-1 Gag 15-mer peptides at 0.85 to 1 ug per peptide per mL were used. Sorted nonresponding memory CD4+ T cells were CD40L-negative, CD69-negative, CD45RO-high. The TCR originated in an adult with HIV. The donor label of this sample is uncertain. The specimen comprised cultured CD4+ T cells from PBMCs, sampled from a patient who received antiretroviral therapy. The chain uses TRBV6-5 and TRBJ2-1; TRBD2 aligns across 11 bases. As DNA, the CDR3 is TGTGCCAGCAGCCTAGGGACTAGCGGTTTCGATGAGCAGTTCTTC. As protein: CASSLGTSGFDEQFF.